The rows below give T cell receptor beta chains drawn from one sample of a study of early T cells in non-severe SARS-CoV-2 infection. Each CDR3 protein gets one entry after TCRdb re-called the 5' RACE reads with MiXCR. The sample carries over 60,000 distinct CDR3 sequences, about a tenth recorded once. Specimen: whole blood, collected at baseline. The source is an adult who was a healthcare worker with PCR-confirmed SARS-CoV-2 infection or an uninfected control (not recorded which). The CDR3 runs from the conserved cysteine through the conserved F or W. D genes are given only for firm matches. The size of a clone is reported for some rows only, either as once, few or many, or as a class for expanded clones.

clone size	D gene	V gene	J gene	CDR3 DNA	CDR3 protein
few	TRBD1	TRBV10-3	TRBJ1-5	TGTGCCATCAGTGAAGACGGACAGGGGAGGATCAATCAGCCCCAGCATTTT	CAISEDGQGRINQPQHF
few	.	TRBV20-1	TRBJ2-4	TGCAGTGCTAGAGATGGGGGCCGGGACATTCAGTACTTC	CSARDGGRDIQYF
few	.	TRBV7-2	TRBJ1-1	TGTGCCAGCAGCTTAGCTCCAGGGACGAACACTGAAGCTTTCTTT	CASSLAPGTNTEAFF
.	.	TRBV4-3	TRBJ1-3	TGCGCCAGCAGCCAAAAGGGGTATTCTGGAAACACCATATATTTT	CASSQKGYSGNTIYF
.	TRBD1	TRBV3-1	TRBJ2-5	TGTGCCAGCAGCCAAGGTTCCCCCGGACAGGACCTCGTTGAGACCCAGTACTTC	CASSQGSPGQDLVETQYF
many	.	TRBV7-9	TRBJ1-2	TGTGCCAGCAGCTTAGAATCTGGGAGGGGTAACTATGGCTACACCTTC	CASSLESGRGNYGYTF
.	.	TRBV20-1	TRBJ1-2	TGCAGTGCCCAGCCGGACAGCAACTATGGCTACACCTTC	CSAQPDSNYGYTF
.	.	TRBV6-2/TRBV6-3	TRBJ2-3	TGTGCCAGCAGTTACTTCGCAGATACGCAGTATTTT	CASSYFADTQYF
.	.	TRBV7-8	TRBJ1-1	TGTGCCAGCAGCTGGGGTCTTATGAACACTGAAGCTTTCTTT	CASSWGLMNTEAFF
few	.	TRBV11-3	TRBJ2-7	TGTGCCAGCAGCTTAAGGGACGGCGACTACGAGCAGTACTTC	CASSLRDGDYEQYF
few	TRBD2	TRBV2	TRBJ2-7	TGTGCCAGCAGTGAATCCAGCGGGGGGTCATACGAGCAGTACTTC	CASSESSGGSYEQYF